This TCR beta chain stems from a study of control samples from healthy donors and cancer patients. Trimming left V 4 bases short and J 2 bases short, with 8 bases between. Germline V gene sequence: CDR1 LGHNA, CDR2 YNFKEQ. The CDR3 is made up of 13 amino acids. This clone was seen a handful of times. The assay was immunoSEQ multiplex PCR, and TCRdb's table has in-frame clones only and misses some. The sample lists 150,000 to 200,000 clones, 90% to 95% occurring once. The sample was blood. This sequence joins TRBV4-2 and TRBJ1-1; D possibly corresponds to TRBD1 (5 bases). This receptor was taken from a woman in her thirties in good health. The CDR3 protein is CASSRDYNTEAFF. The CDR3 coding sequence is TGTGCCAGCAGCCGGGACTACAACACTGAAGCTTTCTTT.